The 5 T cell receptor beta chains listed next were all sequenced from one sample in a study of OX40 agonist ivuxolimab in advanced cancers. Some clones are missing from TCRdb's copy, which holds only in-frame ones; the method was immunoSEQ multiplex PCR. In the table there are tens of thousands of clones, about 87% of which are singletons. The sample in question was CD4+ or CD8+ T cells sorted from blood, obtained in a trial of the OX40 agonist ivuxolimab. These receptors came from an adult with an advanced solid tumor such as melanoma, head and neck, liver or kidney cancer.

The chain uses TRBV4-3 and TRBJ1-4, with D uncertain. Trimming took 0 bases from V and 8 from J, leaving 10 bases between them. The CDR3 loop spans 14 amino acids. Germline CDR1 and CDR2: LGHNA and YSLEER. CDR3 protein: CASSQEAGPEKLFF. The DNA of the CDR3 is TGCGCCAGCAGCCAAGAAGCGGGCCCAGAAAAACTGTTTTTT.

The chain has TRBV5-6 and TRBJ1-2, with unresolved D. This CDR3 has 11 amino acids. Germline CDR1 is SGHDT and CDR2 is YYEEEE. Trimming stripped 6 bases from V and 5 bases from J, with 8 bases between. CDR3 sequence reads: CASTSTYGYTF. DNA for the CDR3: TGTGCCAGCACCAGTACTTATGGCTACACCTTC.

The V and J genes are TRBV6-6 and TRBJ1-1, with D possibly matching TRBD1 (6 bases). CDR3 length equals 15 residues. Trimming took 5 bases from V and 0 from J, leaving 13 bases between them. Looked up from germline, CDR1 is MNHNY and CDR2 is SVGAGI (reference sequence). The chain's CDR3 is CASSREGVMNTEAFF. In nucleotides, the CDR3 is TGTGCCAGCAGTCGCGAGGGGGTGATGAACACTGAAGCTTTCTTT.

This sequence joins TRBV6-1 and TRBJ1-1; 7 bases are a match to TRBD1. Germline lookup yields CDR1 MNHNS and CDR2 SASEGT. Trimming at V came to 2 bases and at J to 5 bases, leaving 5 bases not matched to a gene. The CDR3 spans 14 residues. CDR3 sequence: CASSEWGRGTEAFF. As DNA, the CDR3 is TGTGCCAGCAGTGAATGGGGCAGGGGGACTGAAGCTTTCTTT.

The table lists this clone with a count of one. This chain links TRBV7-2 with TRBJ1-1; D might be TRBD1 (5 bases). V was pared by 2 bases and J by 6 bases, with 10 bases between. From germline, CDR1 is SGHTA and CDR2 FQGNSA. The CDR3 runs 13 residues. The CDR3 loop reads CASSLRGGPEAFF. The CDR3 DNA reads TGTGCCAGCAGCTTAAGGGGTGGCCCTGAAGCTTTCTTT.